Shown below are 31 T cell receptor beta chains from a single sample sequenced in a study of beta chain features in type 1 diabetes. Findings and caveats of the study: People with Type 1 diabetes carried modestly yet significantly shorter TCRB CDR3s in all four CD4+ subsets.

Expressed TCRB transcripts were sequenced because the entire RNA isolate underwent reverse transcription. Sequencing used immunoSEQ multiplex PCR; TCRdb keeps in-frame clones, though not all of them. The data show hundreds of thousands of clones, over 10% seen once. Antigens for these TCRs are unknown. Specimen: naive CD4+ T cells from blood. The receptors were gathered from a man aged 18-30 years with type 1 diabetes.

The chain couples TRBV5-1 to TRBJ2-7; D may correspond to TRBD1 or TRBD2 (5 bases each). V lost 0 bases and J 6 bases, leaving 19 bases between the germline ends. Germline V gene sequence: CDR1 SGHRS, CDR2 YFSETQ. The CDR3 is 16 residues long. CDR3 DNA: TGCGCCAGCAGCTTGGATCTGGTGGGCAGGGAGAGCGAGCAGTACTTC. Translating gives CASSLDLVGRESEQYF.

This clone was counted a few times. This chain joins TRBV25-1 and TRBJ2-6; D is ambiguous. The V gene lost 1 base and the J gene lost 0 bases, with 7 bases spanning the gap. Germline assignment: CDR1 MGHDK and CDR2 SYGVNS. The CDR3 has 16 amino acids. The DNA for the CDR3 is TGTGCCAGCAGTGAATCAACAATCTCTGGGGCCAACGTCCTGACTTTC. Translation gives CASSESTISGANVLTF.

This clone was observed a few times. The chain combines TRBV28 with TRBJ2-1; weak D call: TRBD1 (6 bases). The V gene lost 8 bases and the J gene lost 2 bases, with 10 bases spanning the gap. The CDR3 is made up of 13 amino acids. Germline CDR1 and CDR2: MDHEN and SYDVKM. CDR3 coding DNA: TGTGCCAGCGCAGGGGAAGCCTACAATGAGCAGTTCTTC. It codes for CASAGEAYNEQFF. The variable domain in full, with the rest retrieved from reference TRBV28 and TRBJ2-1, is DVKVTQSSRYLVKRTGEKVFLECVQDMDHENMFWYRQDPGLGLRLIYFSYDVKMKEKGDIPEGYSVSREKKERFSLILESASTNQTSMYLCASAGEAYNEQFFGPGTRLTVL.

This clone came up a few times. The chain has TRBV11-3 and TRBJ2-7; no clear D gene. The germline CDR1 and CDR2 sequences are SGHNT and YENEEA. The length of the CDR3 is 15 residues. V was clipped by 5 bases and J by 0 bases, with 14 bases between them. Here the CDR3 DNA reads TGTGCCAGCAGCCCCGTCCCCTTCCTCTCCTACGAGCAGTACTTC. Translating gives CASSPVPFLSYEQYF.

V and J are TRBV5-1 and TRBJ2-7, with 10 bases aligning to TRBD1. V was pared by 4 bases and J by 3 bases, with 4 bases of the junction left unmatched. This CDR3 is 14 amino acids long. Per the germline V gene, CDR1 is SGHRS and CDR2 is YFSETQ. The CDR3 DNA sequence: TGCGCCAGCAGCCCCGGGACAGGGGACTACGAGCAGTACTTC. It codes for CASSPGTGDYEQYF.

J is TRBJ2-5 and V is TRBV7-9, with D perhaps matching TRBD2 (6 bases). V was shortened by 5 bases and J by 3 bases, with 16 bases between the two germline ends. Germline assignment: CDR1 SEHNR and CDR2 FQNEAQ (reference sequence). The CDR3 contains 15 residues. CDR3 nucleotides: TGTGCCAGCAGCCCCCCGGGGGATCGAAAAGAGACCCAGTACTTC. It translates to CASSPPGDRKETQYF.

The chain couples TRBV14 to TRBJ2-1; D may be TRBD2 (5 bases). Trimming pared 0 bases from V and 9 bases from J, leaving 12 bases between. This CDR3 region has 14 residues. Germline-derived CDR1 and CDR2 are SGHDN and FVKESK. CDR3 loop: CASSQDGGSVEQFF. In DNA form, the CDR3 reads TGTGCCAGCAGCCAAGATGGCGGGTCGGTTGAGCAGTTCTTC. Complete variable domain (other parts from reference TRBV14 and TRBJ2-1): EAGVTQFPSHSVIEKGQTVTLRCDPISGHDNLYWYRRVMGKEIKFLLHFVKESKQDESGMPNNRFLAERTGGTYSTLKVQPAELEDSGVYFCASSQDGGSVEQFFGPGTRLTVL.

The rearrangement links TRBV28 to TRBJ2-3; 9 bases map to TRBD1. CDR3 length equals 14 residues. Germline-derived CDR1 and CDR2 are MDHEN and SYDVKM. Losses at the gene ends were 6 bases for V and 8 bases for J; bases not matched to a gene: 9. CDR3 loop: CASSPGQGPITQYF. The CDR3 region has the DNA TGTGCCAGCAGCCCGGGACAGGGTCCGATTACGCAGTATTTT. Looking up the rest from reference TRBV28 and TRBJ2-3 gives the full variable domain: DVKVTQSSRYLVKRTGEKVFLECVQDMDHENMFWYRQDPGLGLRLIYFSYDVKMKEKGDIPEGYSVSREKKERFSLILESASTNQTSMYLCASSPGQGPITQYFGPGTRLTVL.

The V call is TRBV7-9, the J call TRBJ1-1; no clear D. Germline CDR1 SEHNR, CDR2 FQNEAQ (reference sequence). The CDR3 totals 13 residues. The ends were cut back, 3 bases at V and 7 bases at J, with 12 bases in the middle. Here the CDR3 reads CASSFGSGGEAFF. CDR3 nucleotide sequence: TGTGCCAGCAGCTTTGGGTCAGGAGGTGAAGCTTTCTTT.

This clone was found a few times. The chain has TRBV29-1 and TRBJ1-2; 9 nucleotides agree with TRBD1. CDR3 length: 11 amino acids. Germline V gene sequence: CDR1 SQVTM, CDR2 ANQGSEA. J lost 8 bases, V lost 7 bases, and 5 bases had no gene match. The CDR3 spells CSGQGVGGYTF. The CDR3 DNA follows: TGCAGCGGACAGGGGGTTGGGGGCTACACCTTC.

This clone has a handful of counts. Other DNA sequences in this sample translate to the same CDR3. The chain has TRBV6-1 and TRBJ2-7, with D hard to call. The V and J ends lost 2 bases and 4 bases respectively, with 6 bases between them. This CDR3 comprises 12 residues. The V gene's germline CDR1 is MNHNS and CDR2 SASEGT. CDR3 loop: CASSERLYEQYF. CDR3 nucleotides: TGTGCCAGCAGTGAAAGGTTGTACGAGCAGTACTTC.

The rearrangement joins TRBV7-9 to TRBJ2-2; D is perhaps TRBD2 (5 bases). The ends were cut back, 6 bases at V and 2 bases at J, with 10 bases in the middle. The length of the CDR3 is 14 residues. Per germline, CDR1 SEHNR and CDR2 FQNEAQ (reference sequence). The CDR3 is CASRSGINTGELFF. The CDR3 coding sequence is TGTGCCAGCAGGAGCGGTATAAACACCGGGGAGCTGTTTTTT.

The chain is built from TRBV7-9 and TRBJ1-2; D ambiguous. The V and J ends lost 3 bases and 4 bases respectively, with 9 bases between them. Germline-derived CDR1 and CDR2 are SEHNR and FQNEAQ (reference sequence). The CDR3 loop spans 13 amino acids. The CDR3 spells CASSFPFFYGYTF. The CDR3 DNA reads TGTGCCAGCAGCTTCCCATTCTTCTATGGCTACACCTTC.

This chain connects TRBV5-6 to TRBJ2-7; the match to TRBD1 covers 12 bases. CDR1 is SGHDT, CDR2 YYEEEE, per germline. This CDR3 comprises 17 residues. The V and J ends lost 4 bases and 4 bases, in that order; junction bases with no gene match: 12. CDR3 DNA sequence: TGTGCCAGCAGCAAGCGCACCGGGACAGGGGGCGATTACGAGCAGTACTTC. This sequence encodes CASSKRTGTGGDYEQYF.

This clone was seen only a few times. This chain connects TRBV28 to TRBJ2-7; D tentatively reads TRBD1 or TRBD2 (5 bases each). V was clipped by 8 bases and J by 2 bases, with 22 bases between them. The CDR3 is 16 amino acids. Germline V CDR1 and CDR2: MDHEN, SYDVKM. The CDR3 here is CASGGEGQGPTYEQYF. DNA of the CDR3: TGTGCCAGCGGGGGAGAGGGCCAGGGCCCGACCTACGAGCAGTACTTC.

A remark on this clone: This CDR3 is also generated by other DNA sequences in the sample. The CDR3 protein is CASRVENTEAFF. In DNA, the CDR3 is TGTGCCAGCAGGGTCGAGAACACTGAAGCTTTCTTT. The V gene is TRBV2, the J gene TRBJ1-1; no definite D call. CDR3 length equals 12 residues. The V gene's germline CDR1 is SNHLY and CDR2 FYNNEI. The V end lost 6 bases, the J end lost 1 base, and 6 bases lay between the germline ends.

The gene calls are TRBV7-9 and TRBJ2-3; no definite D call. Germline V gives CDR1 SEHNR, CDR2 FQNEAQ (reference sequence). V lost 5 bases and J 6 bases, leaving 12 bases between the germline ends. The CDR3 spans 13 residues. Here the CDR3 DNA reads TGTGCCAGCAGCCTCCGGACCCAGGATACGCAGTATTTT. Its protein product is CASSLRTQDTQYF. The whole variable domain, remainder taken from reference TRBV7-9 and TRBJ2-3, is DTGVSQNPRHKITKRGQNVTFRCDPISEHNRLYWYRQTLGQGPEFLTYFQNEAQLEKSRLLSDRFSAERPKGSFSTLEIQRTEQGDSAMYLCASSLRTQDTQYFGPGTRLTVL.

This clone turned up a few times. J is TRBJ1-4 and V is TRBV18; D is perhaps TRBD1 (6 bases). From germline, CDR1 is KGHSH and CDR2 LQKENI. V lost 2 bases, J lost 0 bases, and 19 bases lay in between. This CDR3 comprises 19 residues. CDR3 coding DNA: TGTGCCAGCTCACCATTTGATAGACCCGGGACACCAACTAATGAAAAACTGTTTTTT. Its translation: CASSPFDRPGTPTNEKLFF.

The rearrangement uses TRBV6-1 and TRBJ2-4, with 7 bases identical to TRBD1. Germline values: CDR1 MNHNS, CDR2 SASEGT. The CDR3 runs 13 residues. The V and J ends lost 9 bases and 6 bases, in that order; junction bases with no gene match: 8. CDR3 nucleotide sequence: TGTGCCAGTGCTGGGACAGTGAGAAACATTCAGTACTTC. It encodes CASAGTVRNIQYF.

V is TRBV7-3 and J is TRBJ2-3; D unresolved. Germline CDR1 and CDR2: SGHTA and FQGTGA. The CDR3 covers 15 residues. Trimming left V 1 base short and J 0 bases short, with 8 bases between. The CDR3 sequence is CASSLMASSTDTQYF. DNA of the CDR3: TGTGCCAGCAGCTTAATGGCCTCTAGCACAGATACGCAGTATTTT.

This sequence joins TRBV5-1 and TRBJ2-7, with TRBD1 matching over 7 bases. The V gene's germline CDR1 is SGHRS and CDR2 YFSETQ. The length of the CDR3 is 13 residues. Trimming at V came to 0 bases and at J to 7 bases, leaving 4 bases not matched to a gene. The CDR3 sequence: CASSLGQGPEQYF. In nucleotides, the CDR3 is TGCGCCAGCAGCTTGGGACAGGGACCGGAGCAGTACTTC. The full variable domain, its missing parts supplied by reference TRBV5-1 and TRBJ2-7, is KAGVTQTPRYLIKTRGQQVTLSCSPISGHRSVSWYQQTPGQGLQFLFEYFSETQRNKGNFPGRFSGRQFSNSRSEMNVSTLELGDSALYLCASSLGQGPEQYFGPGTRLTVT.

This clone appeared a few times. This chain uses TRBV9 with TRBJ2-5, with 8 bases matching TRBD1. CDR3 size: 15 residues. Trimming took 2 bases from V and 2 from J; bases not matched to a gene: 5. Looked up from germline, CDR1 is SGDLS and CDR2 is YYNGEE. CDR3 nucleotides: TGTGCCAGCAGCGTTGGGACAGGCAAACAAGAGACCCAGTACTTC. Residues: CASSVGTGKQETQYF.

About this clone itself: At the DNA level, this CDR3 is encoded by other sequences in the same sample as well. For the CDR3, the DNA is TGCGCCAGCAGCTTAGGGCAGGAAGAGACCCAGTACTTC. Translation: CASSLGQEETQYF. The chain carries TRBV5-1 and TRBJ2-5; no firm D call. Trimming shortened V by 2 bases and J by 3 bases, and 8 bases separated the two germline ends. The length of the CDR3 is 13 residues. Per the germline V gene, CDR1 is SGHRS and CDR2 is YFSETQ.

A few counts support this clone. The genes are TRBV23-1 and TRBJ2-1, with 9 nucleotides matching TRBD1. TRBV23-1 qualifies as an ORF whose function is uncertain. This CDR3 has 17 residues. Trimming removed 1 base from V and 5 bases from J; junction bases left unmatched: 9. The CDR3 loop is CASSQYTRQGDNNEQFF. The CDR3 coding sequence is TGCGCCAGCAGTCAATACACCAGACAGGGGGATAACAATGAGCAGTTCTTC.

This clone was seen a few times. This sequence joins TRBV28 and TRBJ2-6; D is possibly TRBD1 (6 bases). The ends were cut back, 4 bases at V and 0 bases at J, with 13 bases in the middle. The CDR3 loop spans 17 amino acids. The germline V gene encodes CDR1 MDHEN and CDR2 SYDVKM. The CDR3 coding sequence is TGTGCCAGCAGTTGGACAGTCCCCCTCTCTGGGGCCAACGTCCTGACTTTC. It is translated as CASSWTVPLSGANVLTF.

This clone was seen a handful of times. This rearrangement joins TRBV2 to TRBJ2-2, with 8 bases identical to TRBD1. V gave up 7 bases and J gave up 5 bases; unmatched junction bases: 6. The CDR3 consists of 14 residues. Germline V gene data show CDR1 as SNHLY and CDR2 as FYNNEI. CDR3 protein: CASNPRTGTGELFF. The DNA of the CDR3 is TGTGCCAGCAACCCTAGGACAGGGACCGGGGAGCTGTTTTTT.

The chain uses TRBV14 and TRBJ1-1; maybe TRBD1 (5 bases). The germline CDR1 and CDR2 sequences are SGHDN and FVKESK. The CDR3 is made up of 15 amino acids. V was clipped by 1 base and J by 1 base, with 10 bases between them. CDR3 region: CASSQVGLTNTEAFF. The CDR3 bases are TGTGCCAGCAGCCAAGTGGGGCTTACGAACACTGAAGCTTTCTTT.

J is TRBJ2-1 and V is TRBV13, with 8 positions matching TRBD2. Germline values: CDR1 PRHDT, CDR2 FYEKMQ (reference sequence). The CDR3 extends over 18 amino acids. V lost 5 bases, J lost 3 bases, and 15 bases stayed unmatched. CDR3 sequence (DNA): TGTGCCAGCAGCCCGACCTTGATACTAGCGGAATTCTACAATGAGCAGTTCTTC. Translated: CASSPTLILAEFYNEQFF.

The rearrangement joins TRBV6-1 to TRBJ2-7; D ambiguous. This CDR3 is built from 13 residues. V gave up 6 bases and J gave up 1 base, with 10 bases separating them. Germline V gives CDR1 MNHNS, CDR2 SASEGT. The CDR3 region is CASRRTSSYEQYF. The CDR3 bases are TGTGCCAGCAGGAGGACGTCTTCCTACGAGCAGTACTTC.

This clone was counted a few times. V is TRBV11-2 and J is TRBJ2-5; 15 bases are a match to TRBD2. The CDR3 loop spans 15 amino acids. The germline V gene encodes CDR1 SGHAT and CDR2 FQNNGV. The junction had 3 bases not matched to a gene; V was cut back by 5 bases and J by 5 bases. The CDR3 sequence: CASSPGTSGGETQYF. DNA of the CDR3: TGTGCCAGCAGCCCAGGGACTAGCGGGGGGGAGACCCAGTACTTC.

Only a few counts were recorded for this clone. V and J are TRBV7-9 and TRBJ2-1; 8 nucleotides line up with TRBD2. This CDR3 is 16 amino acids long. Per germline, CDR1 SEHNR and CDR2 FQNEAQ (reference sequence). With 4 bases clipped from V and 7 bases from J, the junction kept 12 bases outside the gene matches. The CDR3 DNA reads TGTGCCAGCAGCTCTGGGGCGGGGGGCCCATGGAATGAGCAGTTCTTC. Protein sequence: CASSSGAGGPWNEQFF.